This T cell receptor (beta chain) was sequenced in a study of T cell responses to AZD1222 COVID-19 vaccine. General study findings and limits: Rises in breadth and depth of Spike-specific TCRs came after two AZD1222 doses. Seropositive AZD1222 recipients at baseline numbered only six or seven.

The CDR3 spans 16 residues. The ends lost 3 bases at V and 1 base at J; junction bases unmatched: 8. Germline values: CDR1 GTSNPN, CDR2 SVGIG (reference sequence). About this clone itself: The target antigen is unknown.

Method: immunoSEQ multiplex PCR; TCRdb's copy keeps in-frame clones and lacks some. The sample consists of roughly 51,000 clones, roughly 90% of them appearing once. The sequence was collected from an adult who received the AZD1222 COVID-19 vaccine. The material was peripheral blood, obtained 28 days after the second AZD1222 dose. The chain links TRBV30 to TRBJ2-5; 10 bases fit TRBD2. The DNA for the CDR3 is TGTGCCTGGAGCCGCCCGGGACTAGCGCTCCAAGAGACCCAGTACTTC. Amino acid sequence: CAWSRPGLALQETQYF.